The source of this TCR beta chain is a study of T cell repertoires in cytomegalovirus infection. The CDR3 has 15 amino acids. Deletions cut 5 bases from V and 1 base from J, with 9 bases between. Per the germline V gene, CDR1 is SGHTA and CDR2 is FQGNSA. MiXCR was run by TCRdb on the reads, yielding one entry per CDR3 protein. The table shows over 150,000 distinct CDR3 sequences, with 15% to 20% occurring only once. This clonotype was picked up many times. The receptor was isolated from a human donor in good health (CMV status not recorded). Some clones in this sample may be carry-over from other donors' samples. Input material: PBMCs. V gene TRBV7-2 combines with J gene TRBJ2-6; D call uncertain. The CDR3 region has the DNA TGTGCCAGCAGCCGACCCGGATCTGGGGCCAACGTCCTGACTTTC. Its translation is CASSRPGSGANVLTF.